This passage covers 9 T cell receptor beta chains from one sample sequenced in a study of post-analysis software for immune sequencing data. Incorporated into the TCR beta cDNA libraries were unique molecular identifiers, which served to reduce PCR and sequencing biases. MiXCR, applied by TCRdb to the PCR reads, yields one record per CDR3 protein. The sample shows 650,000 to 850,000 distinct CDR3 sequences, approximately 57% of them seen only once. Points from the study as a whole: In patients, TRBV5-6, TRBV5-1 and TRBV20-1 belonged to several TRBV segments found more frequently than in controls.

Their recognized antigens are unknown. Sequences were obtained from blood. The receptors originated from a girl between 5 and 17 years old with multiple sclerosis.

The chain joins TRBV5-5 to TRBJ2-1, with 12 bases aligning to TRBD2. V was clipped by 4 bases and J by 6 bases; unmatched bases: 11. Germline CDR1 and CDR2: SGHKS and YYEKEE (reference sequence). The CDR3 runs to 17 residues. CDR3 nucleotide sequence: TGTGCCAGCAGCCGTCCGGGGGGACTAGCGGGCCTCAATGAGCAGTTCTTC. Protein: CASSRPGGLAGLNEQFF.

The chain combines TRBV29-1 with TRBJ2-1, with D perhaps TRBD2 (6 bases). The CDR3 length is 13 residues. V dropped 3 bases and J dropped 4 bases, with 10 bases sitting between them. The germline gives CDR1 SQVTM, CDR2 ANQGSEA. CDR3 loop: CSVDAEGYNEQFF. CDR3 in DNA: TGCAGCGTTGACGCGGAGGGGTACAATGAGCAGTTCTTC.

The chain links TRBV7-9 to TRBJ2-5, with 9 bases identical to TRBD1. Germline loops: CDR1 SEHNR, CDR2 FQNEAQ (reference sequence). The V and J ends lost 4 bases and 0 bases, in that order; junction bases with no gene match: 9. This CDR3 contains 17 residues. CDR3 residues: CASSYRRGTGYQETQYF. Written as DNA, the CDR3 is TGTGCCAGCAGCTACCGCAGAGGGACAGGGTACCAAGAGACCCAGTACTTC.

The V gene is TRBV25-1, the J gene TRBJ2-7; D is possibly TRBD2 (7 bases). The DNA end favors TRBJ2-5, so the J call may be wrong. Germline V lookup: CDR1 MGHDK, CDR2 SYGVNS. This CDR3 contains 16 residues. The CDR3 bases are TGTGCCAGCAGTGATTCAGTGGGAGGGGGAGGGGAGACCCAGTACTTC. Encoded protein: CASSDSVGGGGETQYF.

This clonotype was counted between two and nine times. The rearrangement joins TRBV10-3 to TRBJ2-3; D is unclear. V lost 7 bases, J lost 4 bases, and 6 bases lay in between. Germline V CDR1 and CDR2: ENHRY, SYGVKD. CDR3 length: 11 amino acids. The CDR3 region is CAINSADTQYF. CDR3 sequence (DNA): TGTGCCATCAATTCGGCAGATACGCAGTATTTT.

The rearrangement joins TRBV12-3 or TRBV12-4 to TRBJ2-5; 13 bases are shared with TRBD2. Trimming took 3 bases from V and 11 from J; bases not matched to a gene: 12. The CDR3 totals 16 residues. The CDR3 DNA sequence: TGTGCCAGCAGTTTTCTACTAGCGGGAGGGTCTACGGAGCAGTACTTC. It yields the protein CASSFLLAGGSTEQYF.

The CDR3 region is CASSHLKGAGGYTF. The CDR3 nucleotides read TGTGCCAGCAGCCACCTTAAGGGGGCAGGTGGCTACACCTTC. This chain uses TRBV3-1 with TRBJ1-2, with 7 bases aligning to TRBD1. Germline V gives CDR1 LGHDT, CDR2 YNNKEL (reference sequence). V shed 3 bases and J 7 bases; nucleotides not matched to a gene: 8. This CDR3 spans 14 amino acids.

The V call is TRBV20-1, the J call TRBJ2-5, with 7 nucleotides matching TRBD2. The CDR3 length is 16 residues. Per germline, CDR1 DFQATT and CDR2 SNEGSKA (reference sequence). Germline trimming cut 1 base from V and 2 bases from J; bases unmatched to any gene: 10. DNA for the CDR3: TGCAGTGCTAGAGGGGGAATAGCGGGCGAACAAGAGACCCAGTACTTC. It specifies CSARGGIAGEQETQYF.

V is TRBV12-3 or TRBV12-4 and J is TRBJ2-1; D remains unclear. Near its end, the DNA agrees better with TRBJ2-7, so the J call may be wrong. This CDR3 comprises 14 residues. The CDR3 region is CASSPYSKQDEQYF. CDR3 nucleotides: TGTGCCAGCAGTCCATACAGCAAGCAAGACGAGCAGTACTTC.